One and the same sample provided the 17 T cell receptor beta chains below, sequenced in a study of blood T cell repertoires in COVID-19. Method: immunoSEQ multiplex PCR; TCRdb's copy keeps in-frame clones and lacks some. The sample carries around 200,000 clones, approximately 87% recorded once. The sequenced sample was peripheral blood. Receptor source: a young woman who had recovered from COVID-19.

The chain recombines TRBV5-4 with TRBJ2-1; TRBD2 matches at 13 bases. V lost 4 bases to trimming and J lost 4 bases; unmatched junction nucleotides: 11. Germline lookup yields CDR1 SGHNT and CDR2 YYREEE (reference sequence). This CDR3 spans 18 amino acids. The CDR3 coding sequence is TGTGCCAGCAGCCCCTTGACTAGCGGGGGGTCGAGGTACAATGAGCAGTTCTTC. Its translation is CASSPLTSGGSRYNEQFF.

CDR3: CATSRAQIYEQYF. CDR3 bases: TGTGCCACCAGCAGAGCCCAGATCTACGAGCAGTACTTC. The rearrangement uses TRBV15 and TRBJ2-7; D is uncertain. Germline CDR1 is LNHNV and CDR2 is YYDKDF (reference sequence). V gave up 1 base and J gave up 3 bases, with 7 bases separating them. CDR3 length equals 13 residues.

The chain recombines TRBV6-5 with TRBJ2-7; 11 bases align to TRBD1. V shed 2 bases, J shed 1 base, and the junction held 4 bases outside the gene matches. The germline V gene has CDR1 MNHEY and CDR2 SVGAGI. The CDR3 runs to 16 residues. In DNA form, the CDR3 reads TGTGCCAGCAGTTACAACCGGGACAGGGGGTCCTACGAGCAGTACTTC. Its translation is CASSYNRDRGSYEQYF.

This clone was seen a handful of times. The chain employs TRBV6-5 and TRBJ2-1; TRBD2 agrees at 8 bases. CDR3 length equals 13 residues. Germline lookup yields CDR1 MNHEY and CDR2 SVGAGI. Unmatched junction bases numbered 6, after V lost 6 bases and J lost 8 bases. The CDR3 DNA reads TGTGCCAGCAGAGGACTAGCCGGGGATGAGCAGTTCTTC. It is translated as CASRGLAGDEQFF.

The chain joins TRBV14 to TRBJ2-5, with 7 bases aligning to TRBD2. V shed 3 bases, J shed 5 bases, and the junction held 9 bases outside the gene matches. The CDR3 spans 15 residues. Per germline, CDR1 SGHDN and CDR2 FVKESK. For the CDR3, the DNA is TGTGCCAGCAGCCAGGGCCGGGGAGGGGCCGAGACCCAGTACTTC. Protein product: CASSQGRGGAETQYF.

The chain employs TRBV2 and TRBJ1-2; D perhaps matches TRBD1 (6 bases). The V gene lost 6 bases and the J gene lost 5 bases, with 13 bases spanning the gap. This CDR3 has 13 residues. The germline V gene has CDR1 SNHLY and CDR2 FYNNEI. DNA of the CDR3: TGTGCCAGCAGCCACGACAGGAATTATGGCTACACCTTC. Translating gives CASSHDRNYGYTF.

The gene calls are TRBV29-1 and TRBJ1-3, with TRBD1 matching over 8 bases. Germline V CDR1 and CDR2: SQVTM, ANQGSEA. With 6 bases clipped from V and 5 bases from J, the junction kept 9 bases outside the gene matches. This CDR3 is 14 amino acids long. DNA for the CDR3: TGCAGCGTAGGGAGGACAGGGATTAGAAACACCATATATTTT. Its protein product is CSVGRTGIRNTIYF.

This sequence joins TRBV6-2 or TRBV6-3 and TRBJ2-7; possible D gene TRBD1, 6 bases. The CDR3 covers 17 residues. Trimming took off 3 bases at V and 0 bases at J, with 18 bases between the two ends. Germline assignment: CDR1 MNHEY and CDR2 SVGEGT. The CDR3 spells CASSYNTRDISSYEQYF. The CDR3 nucleotides are TGTGCCAGCAGTTATAACACCCGGGACATAAGCTCCTACGAGCAGTACTTC.

The genes are TRBV29-1 and TRBJ2-5, with no clear D. The CDR3 has 10 amino acids. Trimming stripped 4 bases from V and 3 bases from J, with 3 bases between. CDR1 is SQVTM, CDR2 ANQGSEA, per germline. DNA for the CDR3: TGCAGCGTTGTAGAAGAGACCCAGTACTTC. Translation gives CSVVEETQYF.

The J gene is TRBJ2-3, the V gene TRBV5-4; 12 bases map to TRBD1. CDR3 length equals 15 residues. V trimming: 3 bases; J trimming: 5 bases; junction bases outside the gene matches: 4. From germline, CDR1 is SGHNT and CDR2 YYREEE (reference sequence). The CDR3 loop reads CASSSGTGGEDTQYF. The CDR3 DNA reads as TGTGCCAGCAGCTCCGGGACAGGGGGCGAAGATACGCAGTATTTT.

This chain uses TRBV18 with TRBJ1-1, with D uncertain. The CDR3 loop spans 14 amino acids. The germline V gene encodes CDR1 KGHSH and CDR2 LQKENI. Trimming took 5 bases from V and 5 from J, leaving 15 bases between them. The DNA of the CDR3 is TGTGCCAGCTCATTACAGAGCGGGGATACTGAAGCTTTCTTT. Its protein product is CASSLQSGDTEAFF.

V and J are TRBV6-5 and TRBJ2-7; tentatively, D is TRBD1 (6 bases). V was shortened by 0 bases and J by 2 bases, with 11 bases between the two germline ends. The CDR3 extends over 15 amino acids. CDR1 MNHEY and CDR2 SVGAGI come from the germline V gene. The DNA of the CDR3 is TGTGCCAGCAGTTACTCACCGGGACACCCCTACGAGCAGTACGTC. It is translated as CASSYSPGHPYEQYV.

This rearrangement joins TRBV29-1 to TRBJ1-2, with D tentatively TRBD1 (5 bases). Germline V gene data show CDR1 as SQVTM and CDR2 as ANQGSEA. This CDR3 spans 14 amino acids. Trimming stripped 0 bases from V and 2 bases from J, with 10 bases between. CDR3 amino acids: CSVEDRGENYGYTF. CDR3 nucleotides: TGCAGCGTTGAAGATCGGGGGGAGAACTATGGCTACACCTTC.

A few counts support this clone. V is TRBV5-5 and J is TRBJ2-1, with TRBD2 identical over 8 bases. Germline V gene sequence: CDR1 SGHKS, CDR2 YYEKEE (reference sequence). The CDR3 spans 16 residues. The V segment lost 4 bases and the J segment 1 base; nucleotides outside the gene matches: 7. The CDR3 loop is CASSPTSGQSYNEQFF. DNA for the CDR3: TGTGCCAGCAGCCCCACTAGCGGCCAATCCTACAATGAGCAGTTCTTC.

The genes are TRBV18 and TRBJ1-2, with no clear D. This CDR3 region has 15 residues. Germline CDR1 is KGHSH and CDR2 is LQKENI. V was clipped by 0 bases and J by 4 bases, with 12 bases between them. CDR3 in amino acids: CASSPPRGETYGYTF. For the CDR3, the DNA is TGTGCCAGCTCACCACCCCGGGGAGAGACCTATGGCTACACCTTC. The entire variable domain, with the rest obtained from reference TRBV18 and TRBJ1-2, is as follows: NAGVMQNPRHLVRRRGQEARLRCSPMKGHSHVYWYRQLPEEGLKFMVYLQKENIIDESGMPKERFSAEFPKEGPSILRIQQVVRGDSAAYFCASSPPRGETYGYTFGSGTRLTVV.

As DNA, the CDR3 is TGTGCCAGCAGCCAAGGTGCGTCTGCAACTAATGAAAAACTGTTTTTT. Amino acid sequence: CASSQGASATNEKLFF. The chain links TRBV4-2 to TRBJ1-4; D is ambiguous. The CDR3 length is 16 residues. Germline values: CDR1 LGHNA, CDR2 YNFKEQ. V was shortened by 1 base and J by 0 bases, with 9 bases between the two germline ends.

This clone was seen more than once but under ten times. This chain connects TRBV24-1 to TRBJ2-1; 12 bases agree with TRBD2. CDR1 KGHDR and CDR2 SFDVKD come from the germline V gene. This CDR3 region has 17 residues. V lost 4 bases to trimming and J lost 0 bases; unmatched junction nucleotides: 3. Written as DNA, the CDR3 is TGTGCCACCAGTGACCCGACTAGCGGGAGCTCCTACAATGAGCAGTTCTTC. Its translation: CATSDPTSGSSYNEQFF.